One sample yielded the 28 T cell receptor beta chains listed below, sequenced in a study of blood T cell repertoires in COVID-19. Assay used: immunoSEQ multiplex PCR; TCRdb lists only in-frame clones, some missing. The sample includes 150,000 to 200,000 clones, around 82% seen only once; the top ten take roughly 7%. What was sequenced was peripheral blood. The receptors originated from a middle-aged woman with COVID-19, enrolled during active disease.

The rearrangement joins TRBV13 to TRBJ2-3, with 9 bases lining up with TRBD2. The CDR3 consists of 15 residues. Germline V lookup: CDR1 PRHDT, CDR2 FYEKMQ (reference sequence). Germline trimming cut 6 bases from V and 0 bases from J; bases unmatched to any gene: 4. This chain's CDR3 is CASSSTSGSTDTQYF. As DNA, the CDR3 is TGTGCCAGCAGTTCAACTAGCGGGAGCACAGATACGCAGTATTTT.

This chain links TRBV11-2 with TRBJ2-7; D remains ambiguous. CDR3 length: 12 amino acids. Germline V gene data show CDR1 as SGHAT and CDR2 as FQNNGV. The V end was cut by 3 bases, the J end by 3 bases, with 6 bases between. The CDR3 reads CASSFPGYEQYF. In nucleotides, the CDR3 is TGTGCCAGCAGCTTCCCCGGCTACGAGCAGTACTTC.

The V and J genes are TRBV5-1 and TRBJ2-3, with D possibly matching TRBD1 (6 bases). Germline loops: CDR1 SGHRS, CDR2 YFSETQ. This CDR3 spans 15 amino acids. Between the trimmed V and J ends, which lost 4 bases and 1 base, there was a span of 13 bases. CDR3 sequence: CASSPLGARTDTQYF. In nucleotides, the CDR3 is TGCGCCAGCAGCCCACTGGGGGCACGCACAGATACGCAGTATTTT.

The chain uses TRBV9 and TRBJ2-5; D might be TRBD1 (6 bases). Germline CDR1 and CDR2: SGDLS and YYNGEE. V was trimmed by 0 bases and J by 2 bases, leaving 11 bases between them. This CDR3 has 15 residues. The CDR3: CASSVEGVGQETQYF. The CDR3 DNA follows: TGTGCCAGCAGCGTAGAGGGGGTAGGTCAAGAGACCCAGTACTTC. The entire variable domain, with the rest obtained from reference TRBV9 and TRBJ2-5, is as follows: DSGVTQTPKHLITATGQRVTLRCSPRSGDLSVYWYQQSLDQGLQFLIQYYNGEERAKGNILERFSAQQFPDLHSELNLSSLELGDSALYFCASSVEGVGQETQYFGPGTRLLVL.

The genes are TRBV10-2 and TRBJ1-1; weak D call: TRBD1 (6 bases). CDR1 WSHSY and CDR2 SAAADI come from the germline V gene. Between the trimmed V and J ends, which lost 6 bases and 3 bases, there was a span of 17 bases. The CDR3 is 15 amino acids. DNA of the CDR3: TGCGCCAGCAGCGAGGGGGGGGGCGTTTACACTGAAGCTTTCTTT. Translation: CASSEGGGVYTEAFF.

The chain recombines TRBV9 with TRBJ1-2; TRBD1 agrees at 9 bases. The germline CDR1 and CDR2 sequences are SGDLS and YYNGEE. The V and J ends lost 1 base and 1 base, in that order; junction bases with no gene match: 5. The CDR3 spans 16 residues. This CDR3 is CASSVTPGQGNYGYTF. The CDR3 nucleotides are TGTGCCAGCAGCGTAACCCCGGGACAGGGTAACTATGGCTACACCTTC.

The rearrangement uses TRBV7-8 and TRBJ1-3; tentative D call: TRBD1 (6 bases). V was trimmed by 4 bases and J by 0 bases, leaving 13 bases between them. Germline CDR1 SGHVS, CDR2 FQNEAQ. CDR3 length: 16 residues. The CDR3 region is CASSSMGAVSGNTIYF. The CDR3 bases are TGTGCCAGCAGCTCCATGGGGGCGGTCTCTGGAAACACCATATATTTT.

This clone occurred a few times. The chain couples TRBV15 to TRBJ1-3; D call uncertain. There are 16 residues in the CDR3. The germline V gene has CDR1 LNHNV and CDR2 YYDKDF (reference sequence). Trimming took 0 bases from V and 0 from J, leaving 9 bases between them. The CDR3 protein is CATSRDMRDSGNTIYF. The CDR3 DNA sequence: TGTGCCACCAGCAGAGATATGCGGGACTCTGGAAACACCATATATTTT.

The chain is built from TRBV24-1 and TRBJ2-2; possibly TRBD2 for D (5 bases). Germline values: CDR1 KGHDR, CDR2 SFDVKD. V lost 7 bases and J 5 bases, leaving 13 bases between the germline ends. This CDR3 is 14 amino acids long. In DNA form, the CDR3 reads TGTGCCACCAGCGGAGGCCACCGGACCGGGGAGCTGTTTTTT. Protein sequence: CATSGGHRTGELFF.

The rearrangement joins TRBV5-6 to TRBJ2-7; D is perhaps TRBD1 (6 bases). CDR3 length equals 12 residues. From germline, CDR1 is SGHDT and CDR2 YYEEEE. V was cut by 2 bases and J by 5 bases, with 8 bases left in between. DNA of the CDR3: TGTGCCAGCAGCTTACAGGGAGACGAGCAGTACTTC. Translated: CASSLQGDEQYF.

The V and J genes are TRBV24-1 and TRBJ2-3, with D possibly matching TRBD2 (7 bases). V was clipped by 4 bases and J by 2 bases, with 21 bases between them. In germline, CDR1 is KGHDR, CDR2 SFDVKD. The CDR3 totals 18 residues. In nucleotides, the CDR3 is TGTGCCACCAGTGACCCGGGGGGCGAATCGGAAATCACAGATACGCAGTATTTT. It encodes CATSDPGGESEITDTQYF.

The chain has TRBV27 and TRBJ2-7; 9 positions match TRBD1. The germline CDR1 and CDR2 sequences are MNHEY and SMNVEV (reference sequence). This CDR3 comprises 14 residues. With 3 bases clipped from V and 2 bases from J, the junction kept 2 bases outside the gene matches. The CDR3 DNA is TGTGCCAGCAGTTTGAGACAGGGGGCCTACGAGCAGTACTTC. It encodes CASSLRQGAYEQYF.

The DNA for the CDR3 is TGTGCCAGCAGCCAGGGAGGAGGGGCGAACTATGGCTACACCTTC. Protein sequence: CASSQGGGANYGYTF. The chain uses TRBV3-1 (or the pseudogene TRBV3-2) and TRBJ1-2; weak D call: TRBD1 (5 bases). The CDR3 covers 15 residues. V was clipped by 3 bases and J by 2 bases, with 13 bases between them. Germline V CDR1 and CDR2: LGHDT, YNNKEL (reference sequence).

The chain carries TRBV3-1 (or the pseudogene TRBV3-2) and TRBJ2-1; D is ambiguous. Trimming shortened V by 4 bases and J by 0 bases, and 13 bases separated the two germline ends. This CDR3 is 16 amino acids long. The germline gives CDR1 LGHDT, CDR2 YNNKEL (reference sequence). The CDR3 sequence is CASSRLTRSSYNEQFF. CDR3 nucleotides: TGTGCCAGCAGCCGCCTAACCCGGAGCTCCTACAATGAGCAGTTCTTC.

In its sample, this clone was seen many times. The V call is TRBV6-4, the J call TRBJ2-6; D is unclear. The germline CDR1 and CDR2 sequences are MRHNA and SNTAGT. Trimming left V 2 bases short and J 0 bases short, with 5 bases between. The CDR3 has 15 residues. The DNA of the CDR3 is TGTGCCAGCAGTGACAGCTACTCTGGGGCCAACGTCCTGACTTTC. Protein sequence: CASSDSYSGANVLTF.

J is TRBJ1-4 and V is TRBV18; tentative D call: TRBD1 (6 bases). The CDR3 runs 14 residues. The germline V and J ends were trimmed by 2 bases and 8 bases, with 12 bases remaining between them. Germline lookup yields CDR1 KGHSH and CDR2 LQKENI. The CDR3 is CASSPAQGGEKLFF. Written as DNA, the CDR3 is TGTGCCAGCTCACCAGCACAGGGCGGAGAAAAACTGTTTTTT.

V gene TRBV28 combines with J gene TRBJ1-1, with no clear D. The V gene's germline CDR1 is MDHEN and CDR2 SYDVKM. The CDR3 consists of 14 residues. V lost 3 bases, J lost 1 base, and 9 bases lay in between. The CDR3 loop reads CASSFTERNTEAFF. CDR3 DNA: TGTGCCAGCAGTTTTACAGAGAGGAACACTGAAGCTTTCTTT.

The genes are TRBV7-9 and TRBJ2-2, with TRBD2 matching over 9 bases. From germline, CDR1 is SEHNR and CDR2 FQNEAQ (reference sequence). The CDR3 covers 16 residues. V lost 4 bases and J lost 4; bases outside the gene matches: 7. The CDR3 DNA reads as TGTGCCAGCAGCTCCGCGGGGGGGGAGGCCACCGGGGAGCTGTTTTTT. This encodes CASSSAGGEATGELFF.

The CDR3 region is CASSLVSVTAPGNEQYF. CDR3 DNA: TGTGCCAGCAGCTTAGTATCGGTAACAGCCCCAGGTAACGAGCAGTACTTC. V is TRBV11-2 and J is TRBJ2-7; D uncertain. Between the trimmed V and J ends, which lost 1 base and 5 bases, there was a span of 21 bases. Germline CDR1 and CDR2: SGHAT and FQNNGV. The CDR3 length is 17 residues.

The V gene is TRBV5-1, the J gene TRBJ2-7; TRBD2 agrees at 14 bases. In germline, CDR1 is SGHRS, CDR2 YFSETQ. The CDR3 spans 16 residues. V trimming: 4 bases; J trimming: 6 bases; junction bases outside the gene matches: 9. The CDR3 sequence: CASSQNGLAGGSEQYF. In DNA, the CDR3 is TGCGCCAGCAGCCAGAACGGACTAGCGGGAGGTAGCGAGCAGTACTTC.

The chain has TRBV3-1 (or the pseudogene TRBV3-2) and TRBJ2-5, with D perhaps matching TRBD2 (5 bases). V gave up 2 bases and J gave up 5 bases, with 12 bases separating them. The CDR3 is made up of 14 amino acids. CDR1 is LGHDT, CDR2 YNNKEL, per germline (reference sequence). The CDR3 spells CASSQSQTGETQYF. The CDR3 nucleotides read TGTGCCAGCAGCCAATCACAGACGGGGGAGACCCAGTACTTC.

This clone was observed a single time. The genes are TRBV19 and TRBJ2-7; tentatively, D is TRBD2 (5 bases). The germline V gene has CDR1 LNHDA and CDR2 SQIVND (reference sequence). Trimming took off 6 bases at V and 2 bases at J, with 8 bases between the two ends. This CDR3 contains 12 residues. The CDR3, as DNA: TGTGCCAGTAGCGAGGGCACCTACGAGCAGTACTTC. Protein: CASSEGTYEQYF.

This clone came up once. This sequence joins TRBV5-4 and TRBJ2-5, with a weak D call TRBD1 (5 bases). The CDR3 covers 14 residues. The germline V and J ends were trimmed by 4 bases and 0 bases, with 10 bases remaining between them. CDR1 is SGHNT and CDR2 is YYREEE in the germline V gene (reference sequence). CDR3 in DNA: TGTGCCAGCAGCACGGACACCCACCAAGAGACCCAGTACTTC. Translated, it gives CASSTDTHQETQYF.

The chain combines TRBV5-7 with TRBJ2-7; D is perhaps TRBD1 (6 bases). TRBV5-7 is an ORF for which the function is uncertain. Trimming took off 4 bases at V and 2 bases at J, with 16 bases between the two ends. CDR3 length equals 15 residues. The CDR3 DNA sequence: TGTGCCAGCAGCCAAGATAGACAGGCCGCCTACGAGCAGTACGTC. Its protein is CASSQDRQAAYEQYV.

V usage is TRBV29-1 and J usage is TRBJ1-1; no clear D gene. The germline gives CDR1 SQVTM, CDR2 ANQGSEA. This CDR3 contains 12 residues. The V and J ends lost 7 bases and 4 bases respectively, with 13 bases between them. The CDR3 DNA is TGCAGCGCCCCCGCGGGTCCCACTGAAGCTTTCTTT. This translates into CSAPAGPTEAFF. Complete variable domain (other parts from reference TRBV29-1 and TRBJ1-1): SAVISQKPSRDICQRGTSLTIQCQVDSQVTMMFWYRQQPGQSLTLIATANQGSEATYESGFVIDKFPISRPNLTFSTLTVSNMSPEDSSIYLCSAPAGPTEAFFGQGTRLTVV.

The V call is TRBV6-5, the J call TRBJ2-5, with a possible D match to TRBD2 (6 bases). Germline-derived CDR1 and CDR2 are MNHEY and SVGAGI. CDR3 length equals 14 residues. Trimming left V 4 bases short and J 5 bases short, with 14 bases between. The CDR3 region has the DNA TGTGCCAGCAGTTCATCGGGCGGGGTTGAGACCCAGTACTTC. This encodes CASSSSGGVETQYF.

CDR3 protein: CAWSRTSGRADTQYF. CDR3 nucleotides: TGTGCCTGGAGTCGGACTAGCGGGAGGGCAGATACGCAGTATTTT. The chain links TRBV30 to TRBJ2-3, with 15 positions matching TRBD2. CDR1 and CDR2 from the germline V gene are GTSNPN and SVGIG (reference sequence). The CDR3 has 15 amino acids. Trimming cost V 2 bases and J 4 bases; bases outside gene matches: 1.

The CDR3 region is CACHPVGGGYEAFF. CDR3 DNA: TGTGCCTGTCATCCCGTTGGGGGGGGCTATGAAGCTTTCTTT. The chain joins TRBV30 to TRBJ1-1, with a possible D match to TRBD1 (6 bases). CDR3 length: 14 amino acids. The germline V gene has CDR1 GTSNPN and CDR2 SVGIG (reference sequence). V lost 6 bases to trimming and J lost 7 bases, with 21 bases between them.